The 10 T cell receptor beta chains listed next were all sequenced from one sample in a study of shared clonotypes between healthy human individuals (dated by TCRdb to about 2020). Library creation used the immunoSEQ multiplex PCR assay. Sourced from immuneACCESS, this table was stored by TCRdb with only in-frame sequences that have V and J called. A share of the clones is absent; for the studies checked, an unresolved V gene accounts for under half, and the remainder has no known explanation. The sample includes 2 million to 2.5 million clones, with roughly 95% observed a single time. The ten biggest clones cover 0.13% of the sample. The sequencing input was naive CD4+ T cells sorted from blood. Explained via the paper, the cell subset or site label denotes: CD45RA+ positively selected. These receptors originate from a man aged 18 to 35 in good health.

The genes are TRBV5-6 and TRBJ1-1, with D possibly matching TRBD1 (5 bases). V lost 0 bases, J lost 4 bases, and 10 bases lay in between. Germline CDR1 reads SGHDT; CDR2 reads YYEEEE. There are 14 residues in the CDR3. The chain's CDR3 is CASSLEGLGTEAFF. The CDR3 DNA follows: TGTGCCAGCAGCTTGGAGGGACTTGGCACTGAAGCTTTCTTT.

The chain links TRBV5-1 to TRBJ2-7; D is uncertain. Between the trimmed V and J ends, which lost 0 bases and 1 base, there was a span of 17 bases. From germline, CDR1 is SGHRS and CDR2 YFSETQ. CDR3 length equals 17 residues. The DNA of the CDR3 is TGCGCCAGCAGCTTGGGGGGAACGACACTCCCGTCCTACGAGCAGTACTTC. Encoded protein: CASSLGGTTLPSYEQYF.

The J gene is TRBJ1-2, the V gene TRBV19; TRBD1 aligns across 9 bases. The CDR3 totals 14 residues. The ends lost 4 bases at V and 7 bases at J; junction bases unmatched: 7. Germline V lookup: CDR1 LNHDA, CDR2 SQIVND (reference sequence). The CDR3 spells CASSTQQGALGYTF. For the CDR3, the DNA is TGTGCCAGTAGTACACAACAGGGGGCGCTTGGCTACACCTTC.

The V call is TRBV27, the J call TRBJ1-5; tentatively, D is TRBD1 (5 bases). The CDR3 is made up of 13 amino acids. Germline-derived CDR1 and CDR2 are MNHEY and SMNVEV (reference sequence). V lost 5 bases, J lost 9 bases, and 14 bases lay in between. This CDR3 reads CASSRREGTPQHF. The DNA of the CDR3 is TGTGCCAGCAGTAGGAGAGAAGGGACGCCCCAGCATTTT.

This clone was picked up one time. CDR3 bases: TGTGCCACCAGCAGAGATGCTTTGGAGCAGTACTTC. This sequence encodes CATSRDALEQYF. The V call is TRBV15, the J call TRBJ2-7, with D uncertain. The CDR3 totals 12 residues. The V gene's germline CDR1 is LNHNV and CDR2 YYDKDF (reference sequence). V lost 0 bases, J lost 7 bases, and 7 bases lay in between.

This clone has only one observation. V usage is TRBV4-1 and J usage is TRBJ2-3, with TRBD2 matching over 9 bases. The CDR3 consists of 15 residues. J lost 4 bases, V lost 1 base, and 3 bases had no gene match. Germline CDR1 MGHRA, CDR2 YSYEKL. The chain's CDR3 is CASSQGGGRADTQYF. DNA for the CDR3: TGCGCCAGCAGCCAAGGTGGCGGGAGGGCAGATACGCAGTATTTT.

This CDR3 is CASSLERGDEQYF. The CDR3 region has the DNA TGCGCCAGCAGCTTGGAAAGGGGTGATGAGCAGTACTTC. This sequence joins TRBV5-1 and TRBJ2-7; possible D gene TRBD1, 5 bases. This CDR3 region has 13 residues. With 0 bases removed from V and 7 bases from J, the gap between germline ends came to 11 bases. Germline V CDR1 and CDR2: SGHRS, YFSETQ.

Notes on this clone: Other DNA variants within this sample encode the same CDR3. V usage is TRBV28 and J usage is TRBJ2-3, with D tentatively TRBD2 (7 bases). Trimming removed 5 bases from V and 5 bases from J, with 14 bases in between. CDR3 length equals 14 residues. Germline loops: CDR1 MDHEN, CDR2 SYDVKM. CDR3 protein: CASSPGGAIDTQYF. The CDR3 nucleotides read TGTGCCAGCAGTCCTGGGGGGGCAATAGATACGCAGTATTTT. The full variable domain, its missing parts supplied by reference TRBV28 and TRBJ2-3, is DVKVTQSSRYLVKRTGEKVFLECVQDMDHENMFWYRQDPGLGLRLIYFSYDVKMKEKGDIPEGYSVSREKKERFSLILESASTNQTSMYLCASSPGGAIDTQYFGPGTRLTVL.

The chain joins TRBV13 to TRBJ2-1, with D unclear. Looked up from germline, CDR1 is PRHDT and CDR2 is FYEKMQ (reference sequence). V was clipped by 5 bases and J by 5 bases, with 10 bases between them. The CDR3 spans 13 residues. CDR3 bases: TGTGCCAGCAGCCCAGCAAACCACAATGAGCAGTTCTTC. Its translation: CASSPANHNEQFF.

V usage is TRBV6-6 and J usage is TRBJ2-7; weak D call: TRBD2 (7 bases). V lost 5 bases, J lost 7 bases, and 21 bases lay in between. Germline V gene data show CDR1 as MNHNY and CDR2 as SVGAGI (reference sequence). This CDR3 is built from 15 residues. The CDR3 sequence is CASSRGGQGKGEQYF. CDR3 DNA sequence: TGTGCCAGCAGTAGGGGGGGGCAGGGTAAAGGGGAGCAGTACTTC.